This is a list of T cell receptor beta chains from one sample in a study of a mutant IDH1 vaccine in newly diagnosed glioma. Their recognized antigens are unknown. Only in-frame clones appear in the TCRdb table, and some are missing; sequencing was by immunoSEQ multiplex PCR. The table lists more than 25,000 clones, approximately 79% of them singletons. Sequenced here: PBMCs, sampled from a glioma patient whose treatment included an IDH1 peptide vaccine. The receptors derive from a woman aged 25 to 39 with glioma. Some clones in this sample may be carry-over from other donors' samples. Each CDR3 is given with its conserved first and last residue. The D gene is left open where the match is weak. Clone sizes are given selectively: once, few, many, or a class where the clone is expanded.

v_call	d_call	j_call	clone_size	cdr3_aa	cdr3_nt
TRBV2	TRBD2	TRBJ2-1	-	CASSQREVLYNEQFF	TGTGCCAGCAGTCAGCGGGAGGTACTTTACAATGAGCAGTTCTTC
TRBV19	TRBD1	TRBJ1-5	-	CASSEQGPNQPQHF	TGTGCCAGTAGTGAACAGGGGCCGAATCAGCCCCAGCATTTT
TRBV11-1	TRBD1	TRBJ1-5	-	CASSHSGTGHNQPQHF	TGTGCCAGCAGTCACTCCGGGACAGGGCATAATCAGCCCCAGCATTTT
TRBV2	TRBD2	TRBJ2-2	-	CASSFAGGTGELFF	TGTGCCAGCAGCTTTGCGGGAGGAACCGGGGAGCTGTTTTTT
TRBV21-1	-	TRBJ1-4	once	CASRKAVAGTNEKLFF	TGTGCCAGCAGAAAAGCAGTGGCGGGAACTAATGAAAAACTGTTTTTT
TRBV27	TRBD1	TRBJ1-1	-	CASSLGRGPFEAFF	TGTGCCAGCAGTTTAGGCAGGGGGCCGTTCGAAGCTTTCTTT
TRBV2	-	TRBJ2-3	-	CASSGLFGTDTQYF	TGTGCCAGCAGTGGGCTCTTCGGCACAGATACGCAGTATTTT
TRBV9	TRBD2	TRBJ2-3	-	CASSAQTSGRGTDTQYF	TGTGCCAGCAGCGCCCAGACTAGCGGGAGGGGCACAGATACGCAGTATTTT
TRBV6-1	TRBD1	TRBJ2-7	-	CASSLTGDQGEQYF	TGTGCCAGCAGCCTGACAGGGGACCAGGGCGAGCAGTACTTC
TRBV28	TRBD1	TRBJ1-2	-	CASSLLPAGTGGSYTF	TGTGCCAGCAGTTTACTACCTGCCGGGACAGGGGGCAGCTACACCTTC
TRBV7-3	-	TRBJ2-5	-	CASSLKGAKETQYF	TGTGCCAGCAGCTTAAAAGGGGCTAAAGAGACCCAGTACTTC
TRBV6-5	-	TRBJ2-7	-	CASSFFSRGGYEQYF	TGTGCCAGCAGTTTCTTCAGCAGGGGTGGATACGAGCAGTACTTC
TRBV11-2	TRBD2	TRBJ2-3	-	CASRRTSGEPDTQYF	TGTGCCAGCAGGAGGACTAGCGGGGAGCCAGATACGCAGTATTTT
TRBV18	TRBD1	TRBJ2-3	-	CASSPGQVTDTQYF	TGTGCCAGCTCACCGGGACAGGTCACAGATACGCAGTATTTT
TRBV28	-	TRBJ2-5	-	CATFGARADQETQYF	TGTGCCACATTCGGCGCCCGGGCCGACCAAGAGACCCAGTACTTC
TRBV4-1	TRBD2	TRBJ2-1	-	CASSQYIAGWEFF	TGCGCCAGCAGCCAATATATAGCGGGGTGGGAGTTCTTC
TRBV27	-	TRBJ2-1	-	CASSLLGGAGTYNEQFF	TGTGCCAGCAGTTTATTGGGTGGCGCGGGAACCTACAATGAGCAGTTCTTC
TRBV27	-	TRBJ2-5	-	CASSTTLQGQETQYF	TGTGCCAGCAGTACGACCCTACAGGGCCAAGAGACCCAGTACTTC
TRBV29-1	TRBD2	TRBJ2-1	-	CSLLAESSYNEQFF	TGCAGCCTTCTAGCGGAGAGCTCCTACAATGAGCAGTTCTTC
TRBV6-6	-	TRBJ1-5	medium-sized	CATEGTASNQPQHF	TGTGCCACCGAAGGGACGGCTAGCAATCAGCCCCAGCATTTT
TRBV27	TRBD1	TRBJ1-3	-	CASGRGQGEGTIYF	TGTGCCAGCGGCCGAGGACAGGGGGAGGGCACCATATATTTT
TRBV4-1	TRBD2	TRBJ2-7	-	CASSQVASASGYEQYF	TGCGCCAGCAGCCAAGTTGCTTCGGCTAGCGGTTACGAGCAGTACTTC
TRBV7-2	TRBD2	TRBJ2-7	-	CASSLGGGLYEQYF	TGTGCCAGCAGCTTAGGGGGAGGGCTCTACGAGCAGTACTTC
TRBV5-1	-	TRBJ1-2	-	CASSLTVNYGYTF	TGCGCCAGCAGCTTGACAGTAAACTATGGCTACACCTTC
TRBV2	-	TRBJ2-3	-	CASSDRGRSTDTQYF	TGTGCCAGCAGTGATCGGGGGAGAAGCACAGATACGCAGTATTTT
TRBV7-9	-	TRBJ1-1	-	CASSSTQGTEAFF	TGTGCCAGCAGCTCGACTCAGGGGACTGAAGCTTTCTTT
TRBV7-6	-	TRBJ2-1	-	CASSRRLHNEQFF	TGTGCCAGCAGCCGCCGACTACACAATGAGCAGTTCTTC
TRBV29-1	-	TRBJ1-1	few	CSVEIGAGTEAFF	TGCAGCGTTGAAATAGGCGCGGGCACTGAAGCTTTCTTT
TRBV25-1	-	TRBJ1-1	once	CASSDPRSGDTEAFF	TGTGCCAGCAGTGACCCTAGGTCCGGGGACACTGAAGCTTTCTTT
TRBV19	-	TRBJ1-1	-	CASSLTGSLVTEAFF	TGTGCCAGTAGTCTCACAGGGAGTCTGGTCACTGAAGCTTTCTTT
TRBV19	-	TRBJ1-2	few	CASSITAVVYGYTF	TGTGCCAGTAGTATAACAGCGGTGGTCTATGGCTACACCTTC
TRBV10-3	TRBD1	TRBJ2-7	-	CAISEPGAGGYEQYF	TGTGCCATCAGTGAGCCTGGGGCAGGGGGCTACGAGCAGTACTTC
TRBV7-8	TRBD1	TRBJ2-7	-	CASSPSTGGSSYEQYF	TGTGCCAGCAGCCCATCGACAGGGGGCAGCTCCTACGAGCAGTACTTC
TRBV5-4	-	TRBJ2-3	-	CASSRELDTQYF	TGTGCCAGCAGCAGGGAGCTAGATACGCAGTATTTT
TRBV6-5	TRBD2	TRBJ2-4	-	CATAGGGAKNIQYF	TGTGCCACGGCGGGGGGAGGGGCCAAAAACATTCAGTACTTC
TRBV5-4	TRBD1	TRBJ2-7	-	CASSYGTGGNYEQYF	TGTGCCAGCAGCTACGGGACAGGGGGCAACTACGAGCAGTACTTC
TRBV5-1	-	TRBJ1-5	few	CASSLGTHDSNQPQHF	TGCGCCAGCAGCCTGGGGACACATGATAGCAATCAGCCCCAGCATTTT
TRBV5-4	-	TRBJ2-7	-	CASSPGGTDAYEQYF	TGTGCCAGCAGCCCGGGAGGGACAGACGCCTACGAGCAGTACTTC
TRBV6-5	-	TRBJ2-7	-	CASSYSTGQKTYEQYF	TGTGCCAGCAGTTACTCGACTGGACAGAAAACCTACGAGCAGTACTTC
TRBV2	TRBD2	TRBJ2-1	medium-sized	CAINRVASGSLDEQFF	TGTGCCATCAACCGGGTAGCTAGCGGGAGTTTGGATGAGCAGTTCTTC
TRBV5-1	-	TRBJ1-1	-	CASSLESRDEAFF	TGCGCCAGCAGCTTGGAATCTAGGGATGAAGCTTTCTTT
TRBV4-1	-	TRBJ2-3	-	CASSQDPTHDTQYF	TGCGCCAGCAGCCAAGATCCGACTCATGATACGCAGTATTTT
TRBV29-1	-	TRBJ2-2	-	CSTDLGRDTGELFF	TGCAGCACGGACTTAGGCAGAGACACCGGGGAGCTGTTTTTT
TRBV29-1	-	TRBJ2-7	-	CSVEVSIRASYEQYF	TGCAGCGTTGAAGTCTCGATTCGGGCGTCCTACGAGCAGTACTTC
TRBV2	TRBD2	TRBJ2-5	-	CASASGTQETQYF	TGTGCCAGCGCTAGCGGGACTCAAGAGACCCAGTACTTC
TRBV14	-	TRBJ2-3	-	CASSPGDTQYF	TGTGCCAGCAGCCCTGGAGATACGCAGTATTTT
TRBV5-6	-	TRBJ2-3	-	CASSLVGRASTDTQYF	TGTGCCAGCAGCTTGGTGGGGCGGGCCAGCACAGATACGCAGTATTTT
TRBV5-1	-	TRBJ1-2	few	CASSNQGYGYTF	TGCGCCAGCAGTAACCAGGGGTATGGCTACACCTTC
TRBV5-1	-	TRBJ2-1	-	CASSLRGHNEQFF	TGCGCCAGCAGCTTGCGGGGGCACAATGAGCAGTTCTTC
TRBV28	TRBD1	TRBJ2-5	-	CASSAGTGGRETQYF	TGTGCCAGCAGTGCCGGGACAGGGGGCCGAGAGACCCAGTACTTC
TRBV5-6	-	TRBJ2-7	-	CASSTDRFYAIEQYF	TGTGCCAGCAGCACCGACAGATTTTACGCTATCGAGCAGTACTTC
TRBV14	-	TRBJ1-1	-	CASSQGVLGPEAFF	TGTGCCAGCAGCCAAGGAGTCTTGGGTCCTGAAGCTTTCTTT
TRBV5-1	TRBD1	TRBJ1-2	few	CASSPDREGYTF	TGCGCCAGCAGCCCGGACAGGGAGGGCTACACCTTC
TRBV27	TRBD1	TRBJ2-2	-	CASSPDYRGLNTGELFF	TGTGCCAGCAGTCCCGATTACAGGGGTCTTAACACCGGGGAGCTGTTTTTT
TRBV7-6	-	TRBJ1-3	-	CASSLVVHSSSGNTIYF	TGTGCCAGCAGCTTAGTGGTTCATTCCAGCTCTGGAAACACCATATATTTT